The clone carrying this TCR beta chain qualifies as medium-sized. The antigen is unknown. The data are from a study of cytomegalovirus exposure and HLA in healthy donors. Whole-study findings and limits: Analysis was carried out at a later point, and it linked a missense DCLRE1C variant to TCR beta V- and J-gene trimming. Presence/absence results assume similar sequencing depth per donor, which may not hold. Donors belonging to an Asian-associated ancestry cluster reportedly showed fewer N-insertions in productive TCRs than the approximately 680-donor mean, according to what a later analysis found. Immune exposure data for these donors was limited to CMV serostatus.

The PCR employed 60 Vbeta primers together with 13 Jbeta primers. The data were produced by immunoSEQ multiplex PCR, yet TCRdb's version contains in-frame clones alone and is incomplete. The sample lists around 120,000 clones, approximately 79% occurring once. V lost 8 bases to trimming and J lost 6 bases; unmatched junction nucleotides: 10. The CDR3 is made up of 13 amino acids. Looked up from germline, CDR1 is WSHSY and CDR2 is SAAADI. The chain uses TRBV10-2 and TRBJ2-7; 7 positions agree with TRBD2. The sample taken for sequencing was PBMCs. This TCR came from a man between 50 and 59 years old in good health and CMV-seropositive. The CDR3, as DNA: TGCGCCAGCTGGGGGGGGAGTTGGGCCGAGCAGTACTTC. It specifies CASWGGSWAEQYF.